Detailed here is one T cell receptor (beta chain). Within the sample, other DNA sequences also encode this same CDR3. V lost 4 bases, J lost 2 bases, and 8 bases lay in between. The CDR3 length is 12 residues. Germline V gene sequence: CDR1 GTSNPN, CDR2 SVGIG (reference sequence). This sample stems from a study of OX40 agonist ivuxolimab in advanced cancers. The repertoire was sequenced with immunoSEQ multiplex PCR; TCRdb's copy has only in-frame clones and lacks some. The sample carries around 74,000 clones, 75% to 90% recorded once. This TCR derives from an adult with an advanced solid tumor such as melanoma, head and neck, liver or kidney cancer. The sample in question was CD4+ or CD8+ T cells sorted from blood, obtained in a trial of the OX40 agonist ivuxolimab. This chain uses TRBV30 with TRBJ1-2, with D unresolved. CDR3 coding DNA: TGTGCCTGGAATACAAGGAACTATGGCTACACCTTC. Residues: CAWNTRNYGYTF. Filled out from reference TRBV30 and TRBJ1-2, the complete variable domain reads SQTIHQWPATLVQPVGSPLSLECTVEGTSNPNLYWYRQAAGRGLQLLFYSVGIGQISSEVPQNLSASRPQDRQFILSSKKLLLSDSGFYLCAWNTRNYGYTFGSGTRLTVV.